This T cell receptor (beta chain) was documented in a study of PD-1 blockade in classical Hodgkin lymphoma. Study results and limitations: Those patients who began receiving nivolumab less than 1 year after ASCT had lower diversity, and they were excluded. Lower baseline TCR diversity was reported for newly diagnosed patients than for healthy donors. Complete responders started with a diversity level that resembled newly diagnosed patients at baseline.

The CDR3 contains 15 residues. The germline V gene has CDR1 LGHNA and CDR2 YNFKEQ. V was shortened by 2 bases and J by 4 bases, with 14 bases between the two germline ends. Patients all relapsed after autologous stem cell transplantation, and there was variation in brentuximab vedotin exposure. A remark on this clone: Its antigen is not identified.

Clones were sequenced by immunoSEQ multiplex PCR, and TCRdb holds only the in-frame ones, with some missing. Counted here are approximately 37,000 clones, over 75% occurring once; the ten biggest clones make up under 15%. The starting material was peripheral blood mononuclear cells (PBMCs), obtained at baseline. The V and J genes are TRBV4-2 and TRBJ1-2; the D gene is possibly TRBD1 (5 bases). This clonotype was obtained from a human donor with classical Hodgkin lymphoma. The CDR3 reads CASSQLRGGTYGYTF. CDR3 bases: TGTGCCAGCAGCCAACTTCGCGGAGGGACCTATGGCTACACCTTC.